Shown below are 32 T cell receptor beta chains from a single sample sequenced in a study of CD8 T cells in Susac syndrome. RNA, at roughly 0.5 to 1 ug, was reverse transcribed with random hexamers. MiXCR, run by TCRdb on the immunoSEQ multiplex PCR reads, gives a single entry per CDR3 protein. Of around 280,000 distinct CDR3 sequences in the sample, approximately 81% are singletons; the top ten hold 0.11%. Material for sequencing was CD8+ T cells from PBMCs. All receptors come from a human donor with multiple sclerosis.

The rearrangement uses TRBV20-1 and TRBJ2-1; 11 nucleotides align to TRBD2. In germline, CDR1 is DFQATT, CDR2 SNEGSKA (reference sequence). The CDR3 consists of 17 residues. J was trimmed by 8 bases and V by 1 base; bases with no gene match: 13. CDR3 DNA sequence: TGCAGTGCTAGAGTACTTCGACTAGCGGGACCGGGGGATGAGCAGTTCTTC. Translation gives CSARVLRLAGPGDEQFF.

The V and J genes are TRBV15 and TRBJ1-1; D is undetermined. The CDR3 length is 15 residues. Germline-derived CDR1 and CDR2 are LNHNV and YYDKDF (reference sequence). V was shortened by 0 bases and J by 5 bases, with 13 bases between the two germline ends. CDR3 DNA sequence: TGTGCCACCAGCAGAGATACGGAGGGATCGACTGAAGCTTTCTTT. Its translation is CATSRDTEGSTEAFF.

In regard to this clonotype: Sequence at one end of the junction differs from germline and may be a read error. The chain couples TRBV10-3 to TRBJ2-7; 8 bases are a match to TRBD2. CDR3 size: 13 residues. CDR1 is ENHRY, CDR2 SYGVKD, per germline. The CDR3 DNA reads TGTGCCACCAGCGGGAGAACATCTTGGGAGCTGTACTTC. Its translation is CATSGRTSWELYF.

This chain uses TRBV27 with TRBJ2-7, with 7 bases lining up with TRBD1. The germline CDR1 and CDR2 sequences are MNHEY and SMNVEV (reference sequence). The CDR3 totals 14 residues. Trimming took 3 bases from V and 3 from J; bases not matched to a gene: 5. The CDR3 reads CASSLIQGDYEQYF. Here the CDR3 DNA reads TGTGCCAGCAGTTTGATCCAGGGGGACTACGAGCAGTACTTC.

The chain combines TRBV9 with TRBJ2-3; D tentatively reads TRBD1 or TRBD2 (5 bases each). The V end was cut by 4 bases, the J end by 6 bases, with 18 bases between. Germline-derived CDR1 and CDR2 are SGDLS and YYNGEE. CDR3 length: 15 residues. Written as DNA, the CDR3 is TGTGCCAGCAGCCCCGGGACCCTGCTGGTGGATACGCAGTATTTT. Translating it yields CASSPGTLLVDTQYF.

Notes on this clonotype: At one end the junction does not follow the germline gene, possibly because of a read error. The rearrangement joins TRBV20-1 to TRBJ2-7; D ambiguous. Germline V gene lookup returns CDR1 DFQATT and CDR2 SNEGSKA (reference sequence). This CDR3 is built from 14 residues. The CDR3, as DNA: TGCAGTGCTAGGGACGGGCATAGCTCCTACAAGCAGTACTTC. Translation: CSARDGHSSYKQYF.

The J gene is TRBJ2-7, the V gene TRBV28; unclear D gene. The CDR3 spans 12 residues. The germline CDR1 and CDR2 sequences are MDHEN and SYDVKM. Trimming pared 5 bases from V and 6 bases from J, leaving 11 bases between. DNA for the CDR3: TGTGCCAGCAGTCGGACCGTTATCGAGCAGTACTTC. Translation: CASSRTVIEQYF.

This chain uses TRBV2 with TRBJ2-1; D gene uncertain. V lost 7 bases and J lost 7, with 5 bases in between. Germline loops: CDR1 SNHLY, CDR2 FYNNEI. This CDR3 is 10 amino acids long. The CDR3 sequence is CASKGNEQFF. DNA of the CDR3: TGTGCCAGCAAGGGTAATGAGCAGTTCTTC.

The chain carries TRBV7-9 and TRBJ1-2; D possibly corresponds to TRBD1 (5 bases). V shed 7 bases and J shed 6 bases, with 18 bases lying between them. Germline V gene lookup returns CDR1 SEHNR and CDR2 FQNEAQ (reference sequence). The CDR3 consists of 14 residues. The DNA of the CDR3 is TGTGCCAGCACCAATAATGGGGCGTCGGATGGCTACACCTTC. Its protein is CASTNNGASDGYTF.

V usage is TRBV5-1 and J usage is TRBJ2-3, with 8 bases matching TRBD2. V shed 4 bases and J 4 bases; nucleotides not matched to a gene: 11. This CDR3 has 16 amino acids. Germline CDR1 is SGHRS and CDR2 is YFSETQ. In DNA form, the CDR3 reads TGCGCCAGCAGCCCGCTAGCGGGTGGGAGATCAGATACGCAGTATTTT. As protein: CASSPLAGGRSDTQYF.

This rearrangement joins TRBV28 to TRBJ1-4; D remains ambiguous. This CDR3 comprises 10 residues. The germline V gene has CDR1 MDHEN and CDR2 SYDVKM. The V and J ends lost 10 bases and 5 bases respectively, with 5 bases between them. CDR3 sequence: CATGNEKLFF. The CDR3 DNA reads TGTGCCACCGGGAATGAAAAACTGTTTTTT.

The chain is built from TRBV18 and TRBJ1-5; no reliable D call. Germline CDR1 reads KGHSH; CDR2 reads LQKENI. The CDR3 is 11 amino acids. V gave up 3 bases and J gave up 7 bases, with 4 bases separating them. This CDR3 reads CASSPWQPQHF. The CDR3 DNA sequence: TGTGCCAGCTCACCTTGGCAGCCCCAGCATTTT.

V gene TRBV5-1 combines with J gene TRBJ2-7, with a possible D match to TRBD1 (6 bases). Germline values: CDR1 SGHRS, CDR2 YFSETQ. The CDR3 has 15 residues. The ends were cut back, 6 bases at V and 2 bases at J, with 18 bases in the middle. CDR3 region: CASTLQGAPAYEQYF. DNA of the CDR3: TGCGCCAGCACCTTACAGGGCGCCCCCGCCTACGAGCAGTACTTC. Variable domain in full (rest from reference TRBV5-1 and TRBJ2-7): KAGVTQTPRYLIKTRGQQVTLSCSPISGHRSVSWYQQTPGQGLQFLFEYFSETQRNKGNFPGRFSGRQFSNSRSEMNVSTLELGDSALYLCASTLQGAPAYEQYFGPGTRLTVT.

This chain uses TRBV29-1 with TRBJ2-7; D is ambiguous. The CDR3 spans 12 residues. Germline V gene sequence: CDR1 SQVTM, CDR2 ANQGSEA. V was shortened by 4 bases and J by 3 bases, with 10 bases between the two germline ends. Here the CDR3 reads CSVVWGFYEQYF. The CDR3, as DNA: TGCAGCGTTGTCTGGGGATTCTACGAGCAGTACTTC.

J is TRBJ2-2 and V is TRBV4-1, with a weak D call TRBD2 (6 bases). Germline V gene data show CDR1 as MGHRA and CDR2 as YSYEKL. V lost 1 base and J lost 5, with 11 bases in between. CDR3 length: 15 amino acids. This CDR3 reads CASSQAGVETGELFF. The CDR3 region has the DNA TGCGCCAGCAGCCAAGCGGGAGTAGAAACCGGGGAGCTGTTTTTT.

This clonotype has just a few counts. J is TRBJ2-7 and V is TRBV29-1; no clear D gene. CDR1 is SQVTM, CDR2 ANQGSEA, per germline. CDR3 length: 11 amino acids. V lost 5 bases and J lost 4, with 9 bases in between. The DNA of the CDR3 is TGCAGCGTTTGGTGGGATTACGAGCAGTACTTC. It specifies CSVWWDYEQYF.

The V gene is TRBV6-5, the J gene TRBJ2-5, with 9 bases lining up with TRBD1. The CDR3 is 17 residues long. Germline lookup yields CDR1 MNHEY and CDR2 SVGAGI. With V trimmed by 2 bases and J by 5 bases, 12 bases remained unmatched. The chain's CDR3 is CASSYGQGLGTGETQYF. For the CDR3, the DNA is TGTGCCAGCAGTTACGGACAGGGATTGGGGACAGGGGAGACCCAGTACTTC.

The chain employs TRBV7-8 and TRBJ2-7; possible D gene TRBD2, 5 bases. With 4 bases removed from V and 0 bases from J, the gap between germline ends came to 10 bases. CDR3 length: 14 amino acids. The germline gives CDR1 SGHVS, CDR2 FQNEAQ. The CDR3 nucleotides are TGTGCCAGCAGCTGGACTGTTGACTCCTACGAGCAGTACTTC. It codes for CASSWTVDSYEQYF.

The chain couples TRBV11-2 to TRBJ2-1; 13 bases map to TRBD2. Germline assignment: CDR1 SGHAT and CDR2 FQNNGV. V was pared by 5 bases and J by 9 bases, with 7 bases of the junction left unmatched. The CDR3 length is 15 residues. For the CDR3, the DNA is TGTGCCAGCAGCGGAACTAGCGGGAGGGCCAGTGAGCAGTTCTTC. Amino acid sequence: CASSGTSGRASEQFF.

The chain combines TRBV18 with TRBJ2-7; 8 bases line up with TRBD2. The CDR3 runs to 16 residues. Germline V gene lookup returns CDR1 KGHSH and CDR2 LQKENI. The trim removed 1 base at V and 4 bases at J, leaving 9 bases unmatched. The DNA of the CDR3 is TGTGCCAGCTCACCACTCACCGGGAGGGTAAGGTACGAGCAGTACTTC. Translating it yields CASSPLTGRVRYEQYF. The full variable domain, completed using reference TRBV18 and TRBJ2-7, is NAGVMQNPRHLVRRRGQEARLRCSPMKGHSHVYWYRQLPEEGLKFMVYLQKENIIDESGMPKERFSAEFPKEGPSILRIQQVVRGDSAAYFCASSPLTGRVRYEQYFGPGTRLTVT.

This rearrangement joins TRBV12-3 or TRBV12-4 to TRBJ2-7; possible D gene TRBD1, 7 bases. With 5 bases removed from V and 7 bases from J, the gap between germline ends came to 18 bases. CDR3 length: 14 amino acids. The CDR3 bases are TGTGCCAGCAGTATAATCTTGACAGGGAGGGAGCAGTACTTC. Translation: CASSIILTGREQYF.

The chain links TRBV14 to TRBJ2-2; the D gene is possibly TRBD2 (6 bases). CDR3 length: 16 amino acids. CDR1 is SGHDN and CDR2 is FVKESK in the germline V gene. V lost 1 base and J 2 bases, leaving 11 bases between the germline ends. CDR3 amino acids: CASSQGSGANTGELFF. DNA for the CDR3: TGTGCCAGCAGCCAAGGGTCGGGAGCCAACACCGGGGAGCTGTTTTTT.

The chain employs TRBV7-9 and TRBJ1-4; D uncertain. Trimming took off 5 bases at V and 4 bases at J, with 11 bases between the two ends. Germline CDR1 and CDR2: SEHNR and FQNEAQ (reference sequence). This CDR3 is built from 14 residues. The CDR3 DNA sequence: TGTGCCAGCAGCGAACTGCTGGATAATGAAAAACTGTTTTTT. This encodes CASSELLDNEKLFF.

The chain combines TRBV9 with TRBJ2-7; TRBD2 might be the D (7 bases). The CDR3 is 15 amino acids. The V and J ends lost 0 bases and 5 bases respectively, with 15 bases between them. From germline, CDR1 is SGDLS and CDR2 YYNGEE. The CDR3 nucleotides read TGTGCCAGCAGCGTAGTTGGGGGGGCGGGCGACGAGCAGTACTTC. The encoded protein is CASSVVGGAGDEQYF.

This chain connects TRBV7-9 to TRBJ2-3; a possible D gene is TRBD1 (6 bases). CDR3 length: 16 residues. Looked up from germline, CDR1 is SEHNR and CDR2 is FQNEAQ (reference sequence). Trimming took 5 bases from V and 0 from J, leaving 15 bases between them. The DNA for the CDR3 is TGTGCCAGCAGCCCCCAGGGGACGTATAGCACAGATACGCAGTATTTT. This gives the protein CASSPQGTYSTDTQYF.

CDR3 region: CSAKTQQGETEAFF. As DNA, the CDR3 is TGCAGTGCGAAGACTCAACAGGGCGAAACTGAAGCTTTCTTT. The V gene is TRBV20-1, the J gene TRBJ1-1; TRBD1 might be the D (6 bases). Trimming removed 6 bases from V and 5 bases from J, with 19 bases in between. From germline, CDR1 is DFQATT and CDR2 SNEGSKA (reference sequence). The CDR3 is 14 amino acids.

V usage is TRBV4-2 and J usage is TRBJ2-1; the match to TRBD2 covers 8 bases. V shed 1 base, J shed 9 bases, and the junction held 8 bases outside the gene matches. The germline CDR1 and CDR2 sequences are LGHNA and YNFKEQ. The CDR3 runs to 15 residues. CDR3 nucleotides: TGTGCCAGCAGCCAAGTGAATCGGGAGGGCGGTGAGCAGTTCTTC. Translating gives CASSQVNREGGEQFF.

The CDR3 sequence: CASSPRLAGDGYNEQFF. The CDR3 bases are TGCGCCAGCAGCCCTCGACTAGCGGGAGATGGTTACAATGAGCAGTTCTTC. The gene calls are TRBV5-1 and TRBJ2-1; 12 nucleotides line up with TRBD2. Trimming took 4 bases from V and 4 from J; bases not matched to a gene: 9. Germline CDR1 reads SGHRS; CDR2 reads YFSETQ. The CDR3 has 17 residues.

CDR3 bases: TGTGCCAGCAGTGTTGGAGGGGGGACTAGCGGGAGAGGTTACAATGAGCAGTTCTTC. It codes for CASSVGGGTSGRGYNEQFF. The rearrangement uses TRBV9 and TRBJ2-1; TRBD2 matches at 14 bases. V was clipped by 5 bases and J by 4 bases; unmatched bases: 14. This CDR3 is built from 19 residues. In germline, CDR1 is SGDLS, CDR2 YYNGEE.

The chain carries TRBV6-1 and TRBJ2-7; D is ambiguous. Germline CDR1 and CDR2: MNHNS and SASEGT. This CDR3 region has 12 residues. V shed 6 bases and J shed 2 bases, with 8 bases lying between them. The CDR3 DNA follows: TGTGCCAGCAGGCCCAGCGCCTACGAGCAGTACTTC. Translation gives CASRPSAYEQYF.

The rearrangement links TRBV11-2 to TRBJ2-6; D uncertain. CDR1 SGHAT and CDR2 FQNNGV come from the germline V gene. V lost 1 base and J lost 0, with 7 bases in between. CDR3 length: 16 residues. The CDR3 nucleotides read TGTGCCAGCAGCTTAGGTGTAGGCTCTGGGGCCAACGTCCTGACTTTC. Its protein is CASSLGVGSGANVLTF.

J is TRBJ2-1 and V is TRBV28, with 10 bases aligning to TRBD2. CDR3 length equals 15 residues. J was trimmed by 9 bases and V by 4 bases; bases with no gene match: 9. The germline CDR1 and CDR2 sequences are MDHEN and SYDVKM. The chain's CDR3 is CASSSGLAGEIEQFF. Written as DNA, the CDR3 is TGTGCCAGCAGTTCAGGGCTAGCGGGAGAGATTGAGCAGTTCTTC.